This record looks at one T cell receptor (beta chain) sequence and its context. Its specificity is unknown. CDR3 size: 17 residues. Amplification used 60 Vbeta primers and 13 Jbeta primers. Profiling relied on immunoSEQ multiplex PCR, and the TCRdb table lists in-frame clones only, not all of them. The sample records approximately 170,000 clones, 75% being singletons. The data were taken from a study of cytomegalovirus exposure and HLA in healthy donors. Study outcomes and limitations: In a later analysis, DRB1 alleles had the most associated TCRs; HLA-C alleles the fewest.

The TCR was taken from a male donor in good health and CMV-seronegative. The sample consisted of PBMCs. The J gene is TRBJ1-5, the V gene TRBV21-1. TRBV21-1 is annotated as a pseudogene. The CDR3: CASSPFEPCDSNQPQHF. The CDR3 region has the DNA TGTGCCAGCAGCCCCTTTGAACCGTGCGATAGCAATCAGCCCCAGCATTTT.